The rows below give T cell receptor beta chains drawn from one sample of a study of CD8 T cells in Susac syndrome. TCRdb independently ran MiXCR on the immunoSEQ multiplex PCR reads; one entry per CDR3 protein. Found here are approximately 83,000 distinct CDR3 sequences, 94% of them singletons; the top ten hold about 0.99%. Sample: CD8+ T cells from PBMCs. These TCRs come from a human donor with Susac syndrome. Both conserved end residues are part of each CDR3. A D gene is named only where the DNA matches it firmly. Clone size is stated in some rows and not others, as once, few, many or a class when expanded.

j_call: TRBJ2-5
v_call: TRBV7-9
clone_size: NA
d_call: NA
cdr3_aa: CASSSLLGETQYF
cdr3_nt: TGTGCCAGCAGCTCCCTCCTTGGGGAGACCCAGTACTTC

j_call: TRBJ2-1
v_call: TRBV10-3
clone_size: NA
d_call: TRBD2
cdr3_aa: CAISGPSGRTSGYNEQFF
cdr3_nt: TGTGCCATCAGTGGCCCTAGCGGGAGAACGTCAGGCTACAATGAGCAGTTCTTC

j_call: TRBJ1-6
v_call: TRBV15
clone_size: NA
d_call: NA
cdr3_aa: CATESAQGSPLHF
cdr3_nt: TGTGCCACCGAAAGTGCGCAGGGTTCACCCCTCCACTTT

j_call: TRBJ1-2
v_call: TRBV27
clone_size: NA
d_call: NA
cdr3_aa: CASRPGAGNYGYTF
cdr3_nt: TGTGCCAGCCGCCCGGGGGCGGGGAACTATGGCTACACCTTC

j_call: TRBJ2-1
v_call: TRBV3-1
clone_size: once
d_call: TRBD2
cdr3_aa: CASSQISGSIYEQFF
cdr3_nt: TGTGCCAGCAGCCAAATAAGCGGGAGTATTTATGAGCAGTTCTTC

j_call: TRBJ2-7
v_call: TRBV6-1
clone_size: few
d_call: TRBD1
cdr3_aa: CASSTSGTGISYEQYF
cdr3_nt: TGTGCCAGCAGTACCTCCGGGACAGGGATCTCCTACGAGCAGTACTTC

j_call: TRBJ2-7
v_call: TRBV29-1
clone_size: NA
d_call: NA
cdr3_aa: CSVAGTLEGYEQYF
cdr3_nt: TGCAGCGTCGCCGGGACCTTAGAAGGCTACGAGCAGTACTTC

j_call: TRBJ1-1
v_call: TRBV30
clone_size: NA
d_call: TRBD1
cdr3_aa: CAWSAYPTGVVSAEAFF
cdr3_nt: TGTGCCTGGAGTGCCTATCCGACAGGGGTGGTGTCTGCTGAAGCTTTCTTT

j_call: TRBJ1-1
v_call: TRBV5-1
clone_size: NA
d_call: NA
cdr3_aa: CASSIGTPIATNTEAFF
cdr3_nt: TGCGCCAGCAGCATCGGGACACCGATAGCTACGAACACTGAAGCTTTCTTT

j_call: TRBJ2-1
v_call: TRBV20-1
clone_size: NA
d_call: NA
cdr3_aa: CSALTGADNEQFF
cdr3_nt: TGCAGTGCCCTTACGGGAGCAGACAATGAGCAGTTCTTC

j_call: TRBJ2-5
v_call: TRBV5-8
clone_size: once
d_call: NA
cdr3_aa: CASSLPDGETQYF
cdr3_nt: TGTGCCAGCAGCTTGCCAGACGGGGAGACCCAGTACTTC

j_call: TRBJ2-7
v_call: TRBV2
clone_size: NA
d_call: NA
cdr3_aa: CASSEPGIYEQYF
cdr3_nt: TGTGCCAGCAGTGAACCAGGGATTTACGAGCAGTACTTC

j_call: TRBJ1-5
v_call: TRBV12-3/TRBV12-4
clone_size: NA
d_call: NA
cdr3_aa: CASSSAGSNQPQHF
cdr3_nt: TGTGCCAGCAGTTCGGCGGGGAGCAATCAGCCCCAGCATTTT

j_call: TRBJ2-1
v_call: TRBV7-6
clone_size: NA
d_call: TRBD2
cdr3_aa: CASSPPGLAGKEQFF
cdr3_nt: TGTGCCAGCAGCCCGCCGGGACTAGCGGGGAAGGAACAGTTCTTC

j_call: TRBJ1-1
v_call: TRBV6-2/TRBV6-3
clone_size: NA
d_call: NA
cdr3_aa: CASSYRGTGTEAFF
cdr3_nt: TGTGCCAGCAGTTACCGAGGGACGGGCACTGAAGCTTTCTTT

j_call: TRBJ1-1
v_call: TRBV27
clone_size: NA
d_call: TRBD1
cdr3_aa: CASIPSTGGAWGTEAFF
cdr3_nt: TGTGCCAGTATACCTAGCACAGGGGGCGCTTGGGGCACTGAAGCTTTCTTT

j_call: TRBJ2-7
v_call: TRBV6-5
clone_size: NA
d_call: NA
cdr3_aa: CASKYSGTVEQYF
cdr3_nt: TGTGCCAGCAAATACTCCGGGACGGTAGAGCAGTACTTC

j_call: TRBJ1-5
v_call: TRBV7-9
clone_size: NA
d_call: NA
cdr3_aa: CASSLWSFPQHF
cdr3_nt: TGTGCCAGCAGCTTGTGGTCATTCCCCCAGCATTTT

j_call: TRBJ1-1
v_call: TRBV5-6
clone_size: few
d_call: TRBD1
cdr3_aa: CASSPGQGASTEAFF
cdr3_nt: TGTGCCAGCAGCCCAGGACAGGGGGCAAGTACTGAAGCTTTCTTT

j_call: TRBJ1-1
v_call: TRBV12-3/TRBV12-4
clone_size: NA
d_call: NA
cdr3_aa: CASTWLGNTEAFF
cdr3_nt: TGTGCCAGCACCTGGTTGGGGAACACTGAAGCTTTCTTT

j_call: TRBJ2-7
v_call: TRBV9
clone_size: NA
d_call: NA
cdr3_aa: CASSVAPENYEQYF
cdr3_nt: TGTGCCAGCAGCGTAGCCCCAGAGAACTACGAGCAGTACTTC

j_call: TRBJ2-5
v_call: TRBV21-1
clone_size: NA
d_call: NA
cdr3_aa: CASSKDGAGRETQYF
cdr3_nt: TGTGCCAGCAGCAAAGACGGGGCGGGCAGGGAGACCCAGTACTTC

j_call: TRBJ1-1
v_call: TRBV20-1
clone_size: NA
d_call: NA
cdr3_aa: CSAPTGIEAFF
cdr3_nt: TGCAGTGCTCCTACAGGGATTGAAGCTTTCTTT

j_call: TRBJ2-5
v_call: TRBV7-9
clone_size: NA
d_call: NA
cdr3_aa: CASGVLETQYF
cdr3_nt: TGTGCCAGCGGGGTTCTGGAGACCCAGTACTTC

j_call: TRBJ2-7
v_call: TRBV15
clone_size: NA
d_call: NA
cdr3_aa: CATSRGIKDGSYEQYF
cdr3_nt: TGTGCCACCAGCAGAGGCATCAAGGACGGTTCCTACGAGCAGTACTTC

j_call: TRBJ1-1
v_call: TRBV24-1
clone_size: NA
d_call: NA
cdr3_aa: CATSPGRHTEAFF
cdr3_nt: TGTGCCACCAGTCCGGGCCGCCACACTGAAGCTTTCTTT

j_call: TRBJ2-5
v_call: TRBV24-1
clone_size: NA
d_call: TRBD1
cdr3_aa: CATSDFGTDQETQYF
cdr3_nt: TGTGCCACCAGTGATTTTGGGACAGACCAAGAGACCCAGTACTTC

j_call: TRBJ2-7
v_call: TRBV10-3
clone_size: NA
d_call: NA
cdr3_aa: CAISEGDYEQYF
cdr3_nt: TGTGCCATCAGTGAGGGGGACTACGAGCAGTACTTC

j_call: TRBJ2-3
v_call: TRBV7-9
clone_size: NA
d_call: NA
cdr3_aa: CASSLSGAKDTQYF
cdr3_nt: TGTGCCAGCAGCTTATCGGGGGCGAAGGATACGCAGTATTTT

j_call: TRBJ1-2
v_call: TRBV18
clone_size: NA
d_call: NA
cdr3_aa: CASSPTALGYTF
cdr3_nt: TGTGCCAGCTCACCAACTGCCTTGGGCTACACCTTC

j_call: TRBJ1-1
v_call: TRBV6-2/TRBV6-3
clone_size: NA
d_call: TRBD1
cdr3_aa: CASSTLGQGQNTEAFF
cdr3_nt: TGTGCCAGCAGTACTTTGGGACAGGGACAAAACACTGAAGCTTTCTTT

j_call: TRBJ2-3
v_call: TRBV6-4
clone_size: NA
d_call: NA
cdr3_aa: CASSATPGTDTQYF
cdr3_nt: TGTGCCAGCAGTGCGACCCCGGGCACAGATACGCAGTATTTT

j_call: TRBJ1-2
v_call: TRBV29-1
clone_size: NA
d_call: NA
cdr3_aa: CSYEGRVTF
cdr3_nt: TGCAGCTATGAGGGACGGGTCACCTTC

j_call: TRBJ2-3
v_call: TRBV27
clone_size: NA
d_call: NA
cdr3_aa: CASSHHLILGTDTQYF
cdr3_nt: TGTGCCAGCAGCCACCATCTGATTTTAGGGACAGATACGCAGTATTTT

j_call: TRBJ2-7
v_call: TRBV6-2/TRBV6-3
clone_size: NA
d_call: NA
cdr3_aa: CASSYEGGHYEQYF
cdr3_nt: TGTGCCAGCAGTTATGAGGGGGGGCACTACGAGCAGTACTTC

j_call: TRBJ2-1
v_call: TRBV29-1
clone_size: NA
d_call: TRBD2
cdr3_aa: CSVVGTSGSYEQFF
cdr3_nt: TGCAGCGTTGTTGGGACTAGCGGGAGCTATGAGCAGTTCTTC

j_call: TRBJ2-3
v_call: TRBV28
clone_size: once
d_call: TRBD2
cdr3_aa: CASSLAPTSGAPSGTQYF
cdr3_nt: TGTGCCAGCAGTTTAGCCCCTACTAGCGGAGCCCCATCTGGTACGCAGTATTTT

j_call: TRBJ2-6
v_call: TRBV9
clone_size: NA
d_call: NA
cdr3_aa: CASSHTDGANVLTF
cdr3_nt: TGTGCCAGCAGCCATACAGACGGGGCCAACGTCCTGACTTTC

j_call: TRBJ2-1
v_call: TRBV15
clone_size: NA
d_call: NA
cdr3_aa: CATSRLPWAPSETSGPNEQFF
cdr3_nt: TGTGCCACCAGCAGACTACCCTGGGCGCCTAGCGAAACCTCCGGCCCGAATGAGCAGTTCTTC

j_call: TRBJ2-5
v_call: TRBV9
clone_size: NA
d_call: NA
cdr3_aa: CASSVGAGLQETQYF
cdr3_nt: TGTGCCAGCAGCGTAGGAGCAGGGCTCCAAGAGACCCAGTACTTC

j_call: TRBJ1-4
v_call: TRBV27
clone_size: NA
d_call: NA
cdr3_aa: CASSSPPGNGEKLFF
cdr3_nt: TGTGCCAGCAGTTCCCCCCCGGGGAATGGGGAAAAACTGTTTTTT

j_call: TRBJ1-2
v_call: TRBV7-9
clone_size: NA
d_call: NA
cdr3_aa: CASSWPVNYGYTF
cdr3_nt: TGTGCCAGCAGCTGGCCGGTTAACTATGGCTACACCTTC

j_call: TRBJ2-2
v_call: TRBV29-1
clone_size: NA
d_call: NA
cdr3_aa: CSVEGVSAQWNTGELFF
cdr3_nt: TGCAGCGTTGAAGGGGTTAGTGCCCAATGGAACACCGGGGAGCTGTTTTTT

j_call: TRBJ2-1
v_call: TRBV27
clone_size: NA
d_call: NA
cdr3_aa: CASSSSLRNEQFF
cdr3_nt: TGTGCCAGCAGCTCCTCCCTGCGGAATGAGCAGTTCTTC

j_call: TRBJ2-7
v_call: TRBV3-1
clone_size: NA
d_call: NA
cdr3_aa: CASSQNRDNSYEQYF
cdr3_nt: TGTGCCAGCAGCCAAAACCGGGACAACTCCTACGAGCAGTACTTC